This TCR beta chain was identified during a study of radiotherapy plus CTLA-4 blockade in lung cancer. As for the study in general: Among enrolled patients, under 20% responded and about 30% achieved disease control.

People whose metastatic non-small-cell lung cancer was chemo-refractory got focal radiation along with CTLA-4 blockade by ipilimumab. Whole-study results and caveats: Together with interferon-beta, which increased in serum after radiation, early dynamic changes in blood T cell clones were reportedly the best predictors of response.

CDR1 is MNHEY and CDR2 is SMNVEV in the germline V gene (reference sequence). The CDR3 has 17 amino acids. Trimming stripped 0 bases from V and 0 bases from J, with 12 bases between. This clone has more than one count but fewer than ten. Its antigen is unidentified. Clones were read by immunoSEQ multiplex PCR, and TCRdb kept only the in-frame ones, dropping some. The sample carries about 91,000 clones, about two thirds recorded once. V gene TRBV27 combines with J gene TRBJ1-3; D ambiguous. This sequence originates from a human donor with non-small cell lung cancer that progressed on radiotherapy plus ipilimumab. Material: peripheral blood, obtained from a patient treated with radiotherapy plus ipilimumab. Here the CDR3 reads CASSLSGRSHSGNTIYF. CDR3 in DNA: TGTGCCAGCAGTTTATCGGGGAGGTCGCACTCTGGAAACACCATATATTTT.